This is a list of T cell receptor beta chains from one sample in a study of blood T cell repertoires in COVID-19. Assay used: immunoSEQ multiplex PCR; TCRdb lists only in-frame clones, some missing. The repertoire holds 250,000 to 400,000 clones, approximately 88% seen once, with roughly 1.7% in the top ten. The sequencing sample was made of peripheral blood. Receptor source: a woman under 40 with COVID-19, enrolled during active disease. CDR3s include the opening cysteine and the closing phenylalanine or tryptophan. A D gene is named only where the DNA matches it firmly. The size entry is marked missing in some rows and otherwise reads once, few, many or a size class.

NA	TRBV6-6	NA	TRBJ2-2	TGTGCCAGCAGTTACCCGGTCCCCAACACCGGGGAGCTGTTTTTT	CASSYPVPNTGELFF
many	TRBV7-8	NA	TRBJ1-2	TGTGCCAGCAGCGCAAGCCAGGGGTATGGCTACACCTTC	CASSASQGYGYTF
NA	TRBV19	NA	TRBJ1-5	TGTGCCAGTATGGGGGCTTGGGGTAGCAATCAGCCCCAGCATTTT	CASMGAWGSNQPQHF
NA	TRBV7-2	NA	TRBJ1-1	TGTGCCAGCAGCGCACAGGGATTGGGCACTGAAGCTTTCTTT	CASSAQGLGTEAFF
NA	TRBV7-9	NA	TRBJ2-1	TGTGGTATAGGAGCCTACAATGAGCAGTTCTTC	CGIGAYNEQFF
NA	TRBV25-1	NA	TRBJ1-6	TGTGCCAGCAGTGAAGTAGGGGGGGTTAATTCACCCCTCCACTTT	CASSEVGGVNSPLHF
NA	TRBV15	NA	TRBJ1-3	TGTGCCACCAGCCTTGGACAGTTTCTCTCTGGAAACACCATATATTTT	CATSLGQFLSGNTIYF
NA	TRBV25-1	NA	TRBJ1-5	TGTGCCAGCAGTACAGGGTATCAGCCCCAGCATTTT	CASSTGYQPQHF
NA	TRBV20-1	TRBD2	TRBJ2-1	TGCAGTGCTAGTATAACTAGCGGGGCCTACAATGAGCAGTTCTTC	CSASITSGAYNEQFF
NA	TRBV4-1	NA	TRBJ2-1	TGCGCCAGCAGCCGATTGGGCAGCTCCTACAATGAGCAGTTCTTC	CASSRLGSSYNEQFF
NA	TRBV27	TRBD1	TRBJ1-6	TGTGCCAGCAGTCCCGGGACAGGGAGAGCACCCCTCCACTTT	CASSPGTGRAPLHF
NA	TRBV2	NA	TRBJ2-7	TGTGCCAGCTGGTCAGCGAACCGTTACGAGCAGTACTTC	CASWSANRYEQYF
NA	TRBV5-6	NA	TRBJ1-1	TGTGCCAGCAGCGGGTACAGGGTCACTGAAGCTTTCTTT	CASSGYRVTEAFF
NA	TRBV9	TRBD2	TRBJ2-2	TGTGCCAGCAGCTTCGGGACTAGCGGGGGGCTTATACTAAACACCGGGGAGCTGTTTTTT	CASSFGTSGGLILNTGELFF
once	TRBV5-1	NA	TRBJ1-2	TGCGCCAGCACTAAACCTGGGGGGGAAAATGGCTACACCTTC	CASTKPGGENGYTF
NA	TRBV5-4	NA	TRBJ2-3	TGTGCCAGCAGCTTGGCCGGATCTGCACAGGTTACGCAGTATTTT	CASSLAGSAQVTQYF
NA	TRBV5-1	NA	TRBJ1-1	TGCGCCAGCAGCTTGGGGACAGTGCCTGAAGCTTTCTTT	CASSLGTVPEAFF
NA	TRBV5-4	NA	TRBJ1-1	TGTGCCAGCAGCTTGGGGACAGTGAACACTGAAGCTTTCTTT	CASSLGTVNTEAFF
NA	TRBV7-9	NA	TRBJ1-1	TGTGCCAGCAGCCCCTTTTTACTCGAAGCTTTCTTT	CASSPFLLEAFF
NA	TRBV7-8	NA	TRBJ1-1	TGTGCCAGCAGCTTAGTTGTGACAGCGAACACTGAAGCTTTCTTT	CASSLVVTANTEAFF
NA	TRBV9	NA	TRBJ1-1	TGTGCCAGCAGGGGGCCGAACACTGAAGCTTTCTTT	CASRGPNTEAFF
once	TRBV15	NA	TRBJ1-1	TGTGCCACCGCGGCCCGGGGGGGGAACCCTGAAGCTTTCTTT	CATAARGGNPEAFF